This TCR beta chain was identified in a study of blood T cell repertoires in COVID-19. Background on the study: The United States, Italy and Spain were the sources of the acute and convalescent COVID-19 samples. Sources were T cells, B-cell-depleted T cells, or PBMCs; the material itself was cDNA or gDNA.

Authors' analysis steps: Amplification from reference gene primers served as the basis for estimated nucleated cell counts. Profiling relied on immunoSEQ multiplex PCR, and the TCRdb table lists in-frame clones only, not all of them. V, J and clone size are those of that table, while D and trimming were read from the DNA. The table records 210,000 or so clones, around 80% of them present only once. This clone was picked up a small number of times. There are 15 residues in the CDR3. Trimming stripped 3 bases from V and 3 bases from J, with 15 bases between. Per the germline V gene, CDR1 is DFQATT and CDR2 is SNEGSKA (reference sequence).

The TCR originated in a woman in her 40s with acute or convalescent COVID-19. The sequenced sample was peripheral blood. This sequence joins TRBV20-1 and TRBJ1-3; D remains ambiguous. The CDR3 loop is CSASQMEGFGNTIYF. As DNA, the CDR3 is TGCAGTGCTAGTCAAATGGAGGGCTTTGGAAACACCATATATTTT.